The clone carrying this T cell receptor (beta chain) was counted once. The entry originates in a study of control samples from healthy donors and cancer patients. Clones were sequenced by immunoSEQ multiplex PCR, and TCRdb holds only the in-frame ones, with some missing. The profile shows around 250,000 clones, about four fifths of them singletons. The CDR3 loop spans 13 amino acids. In germline, CDR1 is SGHTA, CDR2 FQGNSA. V was clipped by 7 bases and J by 4 bases, with 10 bases between them. V usage is TRBV7-2 and J usage is TRBJ1-4; D uncertain. Sequencing used PBMCs. The clonotype comes from a woman aged 55-69 years with lung cancer. CDR3 sequence reads: CASKRSGNEKLFF. The CDR3 DNA reads TGTGCCAGCAAGCGGTCGGGTAATGAAAAACTGTTTTTT.